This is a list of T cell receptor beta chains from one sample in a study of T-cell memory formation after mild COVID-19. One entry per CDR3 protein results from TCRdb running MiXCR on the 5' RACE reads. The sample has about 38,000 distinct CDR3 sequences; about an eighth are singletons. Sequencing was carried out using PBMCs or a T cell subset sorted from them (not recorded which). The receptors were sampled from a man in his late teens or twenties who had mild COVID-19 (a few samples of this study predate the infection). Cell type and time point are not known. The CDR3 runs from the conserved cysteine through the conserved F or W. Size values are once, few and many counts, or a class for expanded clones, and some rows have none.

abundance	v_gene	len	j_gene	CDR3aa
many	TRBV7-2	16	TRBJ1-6	CASSFQGSKNNSPLHF
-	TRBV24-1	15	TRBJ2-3	CATSDGGLVTDTQYF
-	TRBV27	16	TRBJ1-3	CASSHQGGQTGNTIYF
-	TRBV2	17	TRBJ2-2	CASSERGSRTLTGELFF
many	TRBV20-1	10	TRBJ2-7	CSAANYEQYF
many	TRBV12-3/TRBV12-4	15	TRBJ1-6	CASSRLGGPDRALHF
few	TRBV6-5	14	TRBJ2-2	CASSYGDHTGELFF
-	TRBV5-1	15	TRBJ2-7	CASSLAPTEEGEQYF
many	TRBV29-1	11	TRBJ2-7	CSVVWDYEQYF
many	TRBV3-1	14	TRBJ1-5	CASSQAGLDQPQHF
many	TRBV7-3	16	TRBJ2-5	CASSIGTGNNLETQYF
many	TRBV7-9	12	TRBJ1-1	CASIRYAGKAFF
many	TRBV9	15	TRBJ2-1	CASSVRSGGHNEQFF
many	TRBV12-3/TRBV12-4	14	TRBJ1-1	CASSFGPPGTEAFF
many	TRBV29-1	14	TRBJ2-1	CSGTGTPSYNEQFF
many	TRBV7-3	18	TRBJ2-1	CASSLRGVKQGSYNEQFF
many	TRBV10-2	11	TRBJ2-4	CASSGGNIQYF
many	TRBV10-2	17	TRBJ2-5	CASRTGASRYAVETQYF
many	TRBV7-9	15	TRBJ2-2	CASSAQLSGTGELFF
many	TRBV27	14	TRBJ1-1	CASSLSGSGTEAFF
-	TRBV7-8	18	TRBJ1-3	CASSHPTGGYGSGNTIYF
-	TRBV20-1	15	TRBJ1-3	CSARESGSVGNTIYF
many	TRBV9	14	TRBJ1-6	CASSARDRDSPLHF
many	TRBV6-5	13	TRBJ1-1	CASSPDEGIDVFF
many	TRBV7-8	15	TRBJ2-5	CASRYPGSLGETQYF
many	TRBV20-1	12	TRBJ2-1	CSARTYFNEQFF
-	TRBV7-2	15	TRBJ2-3	CASSFVTGGTDTQYF
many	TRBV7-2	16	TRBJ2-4	CASSLASQGAKNIQYF
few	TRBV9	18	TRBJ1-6	CASSGDRPDGSYNSPLHF
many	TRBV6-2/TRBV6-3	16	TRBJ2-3	CASSCPEGESTDTQYF
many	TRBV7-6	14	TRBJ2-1	CASSGSLAYNEQFF
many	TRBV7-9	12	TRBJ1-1	CASSSYRDEAFF
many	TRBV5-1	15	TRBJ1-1	CASSLDSGGVTEAFF
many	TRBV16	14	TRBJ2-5	CASSQSGGSGTQYF
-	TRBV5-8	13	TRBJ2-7	CASSDRTGLEVYF
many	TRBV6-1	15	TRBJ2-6	CASSEGGSGANVLTF
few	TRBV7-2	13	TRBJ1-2	CASSLLTGFGYTF
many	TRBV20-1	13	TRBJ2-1	CSANPGSYNEQFF
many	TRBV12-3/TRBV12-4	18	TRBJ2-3	CASSRDWASGGATDTQYF
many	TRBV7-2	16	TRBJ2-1	CASSSWRLAGGNEQFF
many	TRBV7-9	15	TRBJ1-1	CASSDNRGLSTEAFF
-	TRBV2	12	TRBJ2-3	CASSEVADTQYF
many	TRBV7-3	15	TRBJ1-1	CASSSTGDVNTEAFF
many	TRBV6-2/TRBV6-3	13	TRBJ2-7	CASSNGLENEQYF
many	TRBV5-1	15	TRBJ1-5	CASSRDPRGGQPQHF
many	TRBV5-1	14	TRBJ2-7	CASSSTGEAYEQYF
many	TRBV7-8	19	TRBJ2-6	CASSLETGGIWLGANVLTF
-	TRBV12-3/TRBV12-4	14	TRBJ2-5	CASSLEGSRETQYF
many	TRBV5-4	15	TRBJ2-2	CASRLGGADTGELFF
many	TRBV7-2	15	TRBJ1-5	CASSWYRVSNQPQHF
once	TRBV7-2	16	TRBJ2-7	CASSFQGGLPAYEQYF
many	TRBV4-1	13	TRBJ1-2	CASSPLPQNGYTF
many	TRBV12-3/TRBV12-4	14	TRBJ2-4	CASSLQGAKNIQYF
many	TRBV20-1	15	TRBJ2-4	CSARDPRGGKNIQYF
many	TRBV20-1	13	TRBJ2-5	CSARIGRLETQYF
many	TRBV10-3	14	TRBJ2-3	CAIAVALLTDTQYF
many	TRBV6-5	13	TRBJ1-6	CASKTQGGSPLHF
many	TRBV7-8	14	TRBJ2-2	CASRPRRVAGELFF